Listed here is a single T cell receptor beta chain. This clonotype is medium-sized (0.01 to 0.1%) in its sample. What this receptor recognizes is not known. No per-base quality is available; no much larger clone lies one base away. Clipping removes 2 bases from V and 6 bases from J, with 10 as the unmatched junction base count. The CDR3 holds 17 amino acids from the cysteine to the phenylalanine. Only CDR3 DNA is held: 51 bases, read in frame from base 1. The germline V gene gives CDR1 as MNHNS and CDR2 as SASEGT. The data stem from a study of glioma-infiltrating T cells (dated by TCRdb to the mid-2010s). At the level of the whole study: TCR alpha- and beta-chain repertoires were sequenced from glioma tissue, non-neoplastic brain tissue and matched peripheral blood mononuclear cells. To measure how far tissue and blood T-cell populations diverged, each tissue-infiltrating repertoire was compared against the peripheral blood repertoire of the same patient. Three low-grade glioma patients, fewer than 10 primary glioblastoma patients and three non-glioma patients contributing non-neoplastic brain tissue were included in the paired cohort. Points the paper makes about the study in general: Only a very small number of CDR3 sequences turned up in both tissue and blood, a result put down to high CDR3 diversity combined with limited sampling. Group comparisons rested on small numbers: three non-neoplastic, three low-grade glioma and several glioblastoma patients. VJ-independent divergence between tissue and blood was below expectation in non-neoplastic patients but above expectation in all gliomas, especially low-grade gliomas.

The iRepertoire nested amplicon-rescue multiplex PCR (arm-PCR) platform was used to amplify TCR alpha and beta CDR3 regions from RNA. The input for one-step reverse transcription and amplification was roughly 85-400 ng of either tissue mRNA or PBMC total RNA. Following bead purification, Illumina adapters were added by a secondary multiplex PCR, and the libraries were gel-purified between 200 and 400 bp. The libraries contained internal 6-nucleotide barcodes that were used for demultiplexing. Sequencing of the libraries was done on an Illumina MiSeq using 2x220 or 2x250 nucleotide paired-end reads. Under the source paper's analysis protocol: Paired reads were merged using FLASH 1.2.11 and aligned with BWA-MEM to the GRCh37 human genome, and TRA and TRB reads were then extracted. An IMGT-derived reference of cassette sequences and CDR3 motifs, with pseudogenes included, was used for V and J assignment. Reads were translated in three frames, and productive CDR3s were defined by a C…FGXG motif without stop codons. Unique combinations of V-J cassette pair and CDR3 amino acid sequence were defined as clonotypes. Reads were filtered by Hamming distance, thresholded by each sample's sequence error rate in mapped regions. The public reads were quality trimmed at Q25 with fastp and then assembled into clones with MiXCR by TCRdb, keeping productive beta chains. For every CDR3 protein sequence, its rows merge into one entry that carries the most common genes and DNA. The V and J calls, along with clone size, are taken from TCRdb and not from the paper's own processing. The sample table contains fewer than 7,500 distinct CDR3 sequences; only one count was recorded for about 45% of them. The ten largest account for about 24% of the sample.

This TCR was sampled from a human donor with low-grade glioma or glioblastoma, undergoing nonglioma brain surgery, or in good health (not recorded which). The chain is encoded by TRBV6-1 joined to TRBJ1-6; 7 nucleotides in the junction match TRBD1. The sample taken for sequencing was glioma tissue, nonneoplastic brain tissue, or PBMCs (not recorded which). The CDR3 here reads CASSERGQGMSNSPLHF. The DNA sequence is TGTGCCAGCAGTGAAAGGGGGCAGGGAATGAGTAATTCACCCCTCCACTTT.